This T cell receptor (beta chain) was sequenced for a study of blood T cell repertoires in COVID-19 (dated by TCRdb to the early 2020s). About the investigation overall: Samples from collaborators originated in the United States, Italy and Spain and spanned both the acute and convalescent phases of COVID-19. Where available, HLA class I and class II types were taken from metadata supplied by the sample provider and were not determined by assay-based typing. The prospective study material was composed of cDNA or gDNA derived from T cells, B-cell-depleted T cells, or PBMCs. The samples were drawn from the first 160 participants of the ongoing ImmuneRACE study and from roughly 1,300 subjects provided by 6 global collaborators. A de-identified subject ID, COVID-19 status, age in years and sex were almost always included in the sample metadata. Deeply sampled blood TCRbeta repertoires from subjects exposed to, actively infected with, or recovered from COVID-19 were included in the dataset. The repertoires were released in a freely available public database meant as a resource for research on the immune response to SARS-CoV-2.

Study-level results and caveats: Clinical and demographic metadata were provided uncurated, with the amount varying by source and participant.

The collaborating institutions used their own protocols to collect whole blood in K2EDTA tubes. For TCRbeta analysis, collaborator samples were shipped as frozen whole blood, as isolated PBMCs, or as DNA extracted from either sample type. CDR1 and CDR2 are drawn from the germline V gene: MNHEY, SVGEGT. Spanning cysteine to phenylalanine, the CDR3 consists of 13 amino acids. The retained sequence is limited to the CDR3, 39 bases, with the frame set at the first base. V is pruned by 2 bases and J by 10 bases, leaving 5 bases of the junction without a gene match. The immunoSEQ Assay, a bias-controlled multiplex PCR, was used to amplify TCRbeta CDR3 regions from genomic DNA. In the paper's pipeline: The number of nucleated cells in each sample was estimated by amplification of reference gene primers within the assay. Sequence reads were collapsed and filtered to measure the absolute abundance of every unique TCRbeta CDR3 rearrangement. For each sample, productive Simpson clonality was calculated as the square root of Simpson's diversity index over productive rearrangements. Here the immuneACCESS table is served through TCRdb, limited to in-frame sequences with V and J called. Missing clones are a known gap in these copies; in checked studies unresolved V genes cover under half, and the rest lacks a known reason. Clone size and V and J calls were adopted from that table, with D and trimming inferred from the DNA. For this sample there are 90,000 to 120,000 clones; approximately 84% appear just once. The top ten constitute roughly 4.3% of the sample.

Turning to this clone: Its antigen target is currently unknown. No clone much larger than this one lies a single base away; base qualities are absent.

This receptor was identified in a human donor in a cohort sampled during active COVID-19. The chain links TRBV6-2 or TRBV6-3 with TRBJ2-1; 7 middle bases align to TRBD2. Sequenced input: peripheral blood. The CDR3 amino acid sequence is: CASSYGPRGEQFF. The base sequence is TGTGCCAGCAGTTACGGACCGCGGGGGGAGCAGTTCTTC.